Ten or more counts support the clone carrying this TCR beta chain. The antigen is not known. This entry is derived from a study of blood T cells in healthy people across ages. Study-level results: Aged donors had fewer naive CD4+ cells and lower diversity than long-lived donors.

A J-beta primer mix and a sample-barcoded 5' primer were used in a second PCR of roughly 6 to 11 cycles. Template switching added a 12-random-nucleotide identifier to every cDNA molecule. MiXCR was run by TCRdb on the 5' RACE reads, yielding one entry per CDR3 protein. The sample carries around 1,600,000 distinct CDR3 sequences, 40% to 45% recorded once. CDR3 length: 16 residues. J was trimmed by 3 bases and V by 0 bases; bases with no gene match: 5. Germline lookup yields CDR1 ENHRY and CDR2 SYGVKD. The authors extracted at least 5.5 micrograms of total RNA per sample. This receptor was identified in a woman between 18 and 30 years old in good health. Sequencing input: blood. The V call is TRBV10-3, the J call TRBJ2-7; 10 bases are shared with TRBD2. Written as DNA, the CDR3 is TGTGCCATCAGTGAGTCGGAGCTAGCGGGAGACTACGAGCAGTACTTC. It encodes CAISESELAGDYEQYF.